These 10 T cell receptor gamma chains were all obtained from the same sample, sequenced in a study of Vδ1+ human thymocytes. Broader study findings: Thymic TRG and TRD repertoires appeared highly polyclonal, with Gaussian CDR3 length distributions.

No antigen has been assigned to these receptors. The template was reverse-transcribed extracted RNA. CDR3 amplicons came from multiplex PCR with pooled V-gene forward and constant-region reverse primers. TCRdb re-called the multiplex PCR reads with CATT. The repertoire holds 9,500 to 13,000 gamma-chain clones, roughly two fifths seen once, with just under 2% in the top ten. Sequenced: Vdelta1+ gamma-delta thymocytes from the thymus. The subset is: FACS-sorted CD3+ TCRalphabeta- TCRVdelta1+ TCRVdelta2- thymocytes. The receptor source for this set is a boy younger than two who had congenital heart surgery.

V is TRGV9 and J is TRGJ1 or TRGJ2. The J gene comes from matching the DNA to germline here; TCRdb lacks it. Trimming took 0 bases from V and 5 from J; bases not matched to a gene: 7. Germline V gene lookup returns CDR1 GITISATS and CDR2 ISYDGTV (reference sequence). This CDR3 has 14 residues. The CDR3 DNA reads TGTGCCTTGTGGGAGGTGCAGTCCAATTATAAGAAACTCTTT. Its protein is CALWEVQSNYKKLF.

V is TRGV8 and J is TRGJ1 or TRGJ2. No J segment appears in TCRdb, so it was assigned here by matching the sequence to germline. V lost 3 bases and J lost 5; bases outside the gene matches: 7. This CDR3 is 13 amino acids long. The germline CDR1 and CDR2 sequences are VENAVY and YDSYNSRV. This CDR3 is CATWDLKDYKKLF. The CDR3 coding sequence is TGTGCCACCTGGGATTTGAAGGATTATAAGAAACTCTTT.

The rearrangement links TRGV5 to TRGJ1 or TRGJ2. No J gene was available from TCRdb, and it was assigned here by a germline match of the DNA. CDR3 length: 12 amino acids. The V gene's germline CDR1 is VINAFY and CDR2 YDVSNSKD. The V and J ends lost 0 bases and 11 bases, in that order; junction bases with no gene match: 7. CDR3 DNA: TGTGCCACCTGGGACAGGCGACGAGAGAAACTCTTT. Translating gives CATWDRRREKLF.

Only a few counts were recorded for this clone. The rearrangement links TRGV9 to TRGJ1 or TRGJ2. CDR3 size: 14 residues. V was pared by 3 bases and J by 3 bases, with 8 bases of the junction left unmatched. In germline, CDR1 is GITISATS, CDR2 ISYDGTV (reference sequence). CDR3 bases: TGTGCCTTGTGGGAGTTATCGCCTTATTATAAGAAACTCTTT. Translation: CALWELSPYYKKLF.

With regard to this clone: This CDR3 is also generated by other DNA sequences in the sample. The chain combines TRGV5 with TRGJ1 or TRGJ2. TCRdb offers no J gene call, so here the DNA was matched to germline to obtain one. J was trimmed by 3 bases and V by 3 bases; bases with no gene match: 5. Germline lookup yields CDR1 VINAFY and CDR2 YDVSNSKD. There are 13 residues in the CDR3. CDR3 sequence: CATWDGPYYKKLF. The CDR3 DNA follows: TGTGCCACCTGGGACGGACCTTATTATAAGAAACTCTTT.

The V gene is TRGV9, the J gene TRGJ1 or TRGJ2. The J gene is absent in TCRdb and was assigned here via DNA matching to germline. CDR3 size: 14 residues. The V segment lost 0 bases and the J segment 6 bases; nucleotides outside the gene matches: 8. Germline CDR1 and CDR2: GITISATS and ISYDGTV (reference sequence). CDR3 nucleotide sequence: TGTGCCTTGTGGGAGGTGCGGCGGGGTTATAAGAAACTCTTT. Translating gives CALWEVRRGYKKLF.

This clone was found a few times. The V call is TRGV9, the J call TRGJ1 or TRGJ2. The CDR3 runs 13 residues. Germline V lookup: CDR1 GITISATS, CDR2 ISYDGTV (reference sequence). V was clipped by 6 bases and J by 4 bases; unmatched bases: 9. CDR3: CALWLVGYYKKLF. In nucleotides, the CDR3 is TGTGCCTTGTGGTTGGTCGGATATTATAAGAAACTCTTT.

The chain combines TRGV4 with TRGJP2. Here the J gene was assigned by germline matching of the DNA, as TCRdb has none. This CDR3 spans 14 amino acids. CDR1 EGSTGY and CDR2 YDSYTSSV come from the germline V gene. The ends lost 4 bases at V and 0 bases at J; junction bases unmatched: 2. CDR3 bases: TGTGCCACCTGGGAAAATAGTAGTGATTGGATCAAGACGTTT. Its translation is CATWENSSDWIKTF.

The chain joins TRGV3 to TRGJ1 or TRGJ2. TCRdb records no J gene; here it was assigned by comparing the DNA to germline. The CDR3 spans 14 residues. Germline CDR1 reads VTNTFY; CDR2 reads YDVSTARD (reference sequence). The V and J ends lost 0 bases and 6 bases, in that order; junction bases with no gene match: 8. CDR3 sequence: CATWDRRVAYKKLF. The CDR3 DNA reads TGTGCCACCTGGGACAGGCGGGTTGCTTATAAGAAACTCTTT.

The J gene was reported as TRGJ1 or TRGJ2; the V gene went uncalled. The CDR3 length is 14 residues. Here the CDR3 reads CATWDWGIYYKKLF. CDR3 coding DNA: TGTGCCACCTGGGATTGGGGGATTTATTATAAGAAACTCTTT.